A single sample gave rise to the 25 T cell receptor beta chains below, sequenced in a study of PD-1 blockade in classical Hodgkin lymphoma. Measured with immunoSEQ multiplex PCR; TCRdb has only the in-frame clones, and not every one. The sample consists of 35,000 or so clones, around 80% of them appearing once. Patients all relapsed after autologous stem cell transplantation, and there was variation in brentuximab vedotin exposure. The sequencing used peripheral blood mononuclear cells (PBMCs), collected before the second cycle of nivolumab. Receptors were obtained from a human donor with classical Hodgkin lymphoma.

The chain recombines TRBV7-3 with TRBJ1-6, with D possibly TRBD1 on 5 matching bases. Germline-derived CDR1 and CDR2 are SGHTA and FQGTGA. This CDR3 region has 15 residues. The V gene lost 2 bases and the J gene lost 10 bases, with 15 bases spanning the gap. CDR3 loop: CASSLLGTPGSPLHF. CDR3 in DNA: TGTGCCAGCAGCTTATTAGGGACCCCGGGGTCACCCCTCCACTTT.

This clone was picked up a small number of times. CDR3 region: CASSESAGNTGELFF. CDR3 nucleotide sequence: TGCGCCAGCAGTGAGTCGGCGGGGAACACCGGGGAGCTGTTTTTT. The gene calls are TRBV10-2 and TRBJ2-2, with a tentative D call TRBD2 (5 bases). V lost 0 bases and J lost 1, with 6 bases in between. Per germline, CDR1 WSHSY and CDR2 SAAADI. This CDR3 is built from 15 residues.

This chain links TRBV5-6 with TRBJ1-2; D is ambiguous. Between the trimmed V and J ends, which lost 7 bases and 3 bases, there was a span of 16 bases. This CDR3 has 14 amino acids. Germline V gives CDR1 SGHDT, CDR2 YYEEEE. The DNA for the CDR3 is TGTGCCAGCCGCCTATGGAACCGGGACTATGGCTACACCTTC. It translates to CASRLWNRDYGYTF.

The V and J genes are TRBV6-5 and TRBJ2-7; D call uncertain. Trimming left V 10 bases short and J 3 bases short, with 10 bases between. The CDR3 loop spans 11 amino acids. CDR1 MNHEY and CDR2 SVGAGI come from the germline V gene. CDR3 residues: CATTGIYEQYF. CDR3 coding DNA: TGTGCCACGACTGGAATCTACGAGCAGTACTTC.

Written as DNA, the CDR3 is TGTGCCAGCACCGAACAGGGATGGACTGAAGCTTTCTTT. It encodes CASTEQGWTEAFF. This chain joins TRBV6-1 and TRBJ1-1; perhaps TRBD1 as D (6 bases). This CDR3 has 13 amino acids. From germline, CDR1 is MNHNS and CDR2 SASEGT. The V and J ends lost 7 bases and 5 bases respectively, with 14 bases between them.

This clone has only a few counts. This chain uses TRBV5-4 with TRBJ2-1; 11 bases fit TRBD1. The V gene end was trimmed by 4 bases and the J gene end by 4 bases; junction bases not matched to a gene: 4. The CDR3 length is 15 residues. The germline CDR1 and CDR2 sequences are SGHNT and YYREEE (reference sequence). CDR3 DNA sequence: TGTGCCAGCAGCCAAGGACAGGGGGCTTACAATGAGCAGTTCTTC. Encoded protein: CASSQGQGAYNEQFF.

This chain links TRBV11-3 with TRBJ1-3; D gene unclear. Trimming removed 8 bases from V and 0 bases from J, with 23 bases in between. Looked up from germline, CDR1 is SGHNT and CDR2 is YENEEA. The CDR3 has 18 amino acids. The chain's CDR3 is CASRVDGLAPRSGNTIYF. The CDR3 DNA reads TGTGCCAGCCGGGTCGACGGGTTAGCCCCTCGCTCTGGAAACACCATATATTTT.

The genes are TRBV4-3 and TRBJ2-1; TRBD2 matches at 9 bases. The CDR3 contains 16 residues. V lost 8 bases, J lost 7 bases, and 15 bases stayed unmatched. CDR1 and CDR2 from the germline V gene are LGHNA and YSLEER. CDR3 bases: TGCGCCAGCGGAGTTATAGCGGGGGCCGGGGAGAATGAGCAGTTCTTC. This sequence encodes CASGVIAGAGENEQFF.

J is TRBJ1-3 and V is TRBV18, with 7 bases aligning to TRBD1. The V gene end was trimmed by 6 bases and the J gene end by 1 base; junction bases not matched to a gene: 3. This CDR3 is built from 14 residues. The germline V gene encodes CDR1 KGHSH and CDR2 LQKENI. The CDR3 here is CASSNRGSGNTIYF. DNA of the CDR3: TGTGCCAGCTCCAACAGGGGATCTGGAAACACCATATATTTT.

This sequence joins TRBV7-9 and TRBJ2-1, with 10 bases lining up with TRBD1. This CDR3 is 15 amino acids long. Looked up from germline, CDR1 is SEHNR and CDR2 is FQNEAQ (reference sequence). V lost 1 base and J lost 6; bases outside the gene matches: 3. Here the CDR3 reads CASSLGQGARNEQFF. The CDR3 DNA reads as TGTGCCAGCAGCTTAGGACAGGGGGCCCGCAATGAGCAGTTCTTC.

This clone was detected a few times. The chain employs TRBV18 and TRBJ1-1, with a tentative D call TRBD1 (6 bases). Trimming pared 6 bases from V and 1 base from J, leaving 12 bases between. This CDR3 contains 14 residues. From germline, CDR1 is KGHSH and CDR2 LQKENI. The CDR3 coding sequence is TGTGCCAGCTCTCAGGGGAGGGGGAACACTGAAGCTTTCTTT. Amino acid sequence: CASSQGRGNTEAFF.

This chain uses TRBV28 with TRBJ1-5, with 10 nucleotides matching TRBD1. With 5 bases clipped from V and 4 bases from J, the junction kept 8 bases outside the gene matches. Germline V gives CDR1 MDHEN, CDR2 SYDVKM. CDR3 length: 16 residues. CDR3 sequence: CASSRQGAEGNQPQHF. Written as DNA, the CDR3 is TGTGCCAGCAGTCGACAGGGGGCTGAGGGTAATCAGCCCCAGCATTTT.

This clone appeared once. This chain joins TRBV10-3 and TRBJ1-1; D uncertain. Trimming removed 8 bases from V and 0 bases from J, with 10 bases in between. Per germline, CDR1 ENHRY and CDR2 SYGVKD. This CDR3 has 13 residues. The CDR3 DNA follows: TGTGCCATCTCCTCCCTCATGAACACTGAAGCTTTCTTT. Translating it yields CAISSLMNTEAFF.

This rearrangement joins TRBV4-3 to TRBJ2-3, with D maybe TRBD1 (6 bases). V gave up 1 base and J gave up 5 bases, with 13 bases separating them. Looked up from germline, CDR1 is LGHNA and CDR2 is YSLEER. The CDR3 extends over 15 amino acids. CDR3 in DNA: TGCGCCAGCAGCCAAGCGTACAGGGTCAGAGATACGCAGTATTTT. Translating gives CASSQAYRVRDTQYF.

This rearrangement joins TRBV18 to TRBJ2-2; 9 bases align to TRBD1. In germline, CDR1 is KGHSH, CDR2 LQKENI. CDR3 length: 14 amino acids. J was trimmed by 4 bases and V by 4 bases; bases with no gene match: 1. CDR3 DNA sequence: TGTGCCAGCTCACGGGGACAGGGCACCGGGGAGCTGTTTTTT. This codes for CASSRGQGTGELFF.

The chain combines TRBV27 with TRBJ1-6; possibly TRBD1 for D (5 bases). The CDR3 is made up of 16 amino acids. The germline V gene encodes CDR1 MNHEY and CDR2 SMNVEV (reference sequence). Trimming took 4 bases from V and 14 from J, leaving 24 bases between them. As DNA, the CDR3 is TGTGCCAGCAGTTGGGGAAGGCAGAGAGCTGCAGGGACCCTCCACTTT. This translates into CASSWGRQRAAGTLHF.

The chain recombines TRBV18 with TRBJ1-2, with D maybe TRBD1 (6 bases). Trimming took 2 bases from V and 3 from J, leaving 13 bases between them. The germline V gene has CDR1 KGHSH and CDR2 LQKENI. CDR3 size: 15 residues. The CDR3 DNA sequence: TGTGCCAGCTCACCATCGGCAGGGGAGGACTATGGCTACACCTTC. Translated, it gives CASSPSAGEDYGYTF.

The chain links TRBV2 to TRBJ2-7, with 9 bases identical to TRBD2. V gave up 7 bases and J gave up 9 bases; unmatched junction bases: 16. This CDR3 has 15 residues. Germline CDR1 is SNHLY and CDR2 is FYNNEI. CDR3 sequence: CASTLGLAGIVGQYF. As DNA, the CDR3 is TGTGCCAGCACCCTAGGGCTAGCGGGGATAGTTGGGCAGTACTTC.

V is TRBV18 and J is TRBJ2-7; 7 positions agree with TRBD1. The V gene's germline CDR1 is KGHSH and CDR2 LQKENI. CDR3 size: 15 residues. The V gene end was trimmed by 4 bases and the J gene end by 0 bases; junction bases not matched to a gene: 6. The CDR3 nucleotides are TGTGCCAGCTCACGAGGCCAGGGGGTCTCCTACGAGCAGTACTTC. Protein sequence: CASSRGQGVSYEQYF.

The rearrangement joins TRBV6-6 to TRBJ2-7, with unresolved D. Deletions cut 6 bases from V and 0 bases from J, with 9 bases between. The CDR3 is 13 residues long. Germline values: CDR1 MNHNY, CDR2 SVGAGI (reference sequence). CDR3 in amino acids: CASSDLTSYEQYF. CDR3 coding DNA: TGTGCCAGCAGCGACTTGACCTCCTACGAGCAGTACTTC.

This clone has just a few counts. The chain links TRBV2 to TRBJ1-5; no clear D. V was clipped by 5 bases and J by 0 bases, with 5 bases between them. CDR3 length equals 13 residues. Germline values: CDR1 SNHLY, CDR2 FYNNEI. As DNA, the CDR3 is TGTGCCAGCAGTACTTTTAGCAATCAGCCCCAGCATTTT. This gives the protein CASSTFSNQPQHF.

This clone was seen once. The chain employs TRBV9 and TRBJ2-4; TRBD1 might be the D (5 bases). The length of the CDR3 is 14 residues. Germline CDR1 is SGDLS and CDR2 is YYNGEE. V was pared by 0 bases and J by 8 bases, with 12 bases between. The DNA for the CDR3 is TGTGCCAGCAGCGTAGTGGACCTAGGGGACATTCAGTACTTC. Protein product: CASSVVDLGDIQYF.

V and J are TRBV10-1 and TRBJ2-7, with 7 nucleotides matching TRBD2. Germline V gives CDR1 WNHNN, CDR2 SYGVQD (reference sequence). The CDR3 runs 17 residues. V lost 4 bases to trimming and J lost 0 bases; unmatched junction nucleotides: 12. The DNA for the CDR3 is TGCGCCAGCAGTGGTAGCGGGTCCCCCCTCAGCTCCTACGAGCAGTACTTC. Translation: CASSGSGSPLSSYEQYF.

The rearrangement joins TRBV7-2 to TRBJ2-7; possibly TRBD2 for D (5 bases). Trimming pared 5 bases from V and 4 bases from J, leaving 12 bases between. The V gene's germline CDR1 is SGHTA and CDR2 FQGNSA. CDR3 size: 13 residues. CDR3 loop: CASSLGLDYEQYF. The CDR3 coding sequence is TGTGCCAGCAGCCTTGGACTGGATTACGAGCAGTACTTC. The complete variable domain, with remaining parts taken from reference TRBV7-2 and TRBJ2-7, reads GAGVSQSPSNKVTEKGKDVELRCDPISGHTALYWYRQSLGQGLEFLIYFQGNSAPDKSGLPSDRFSAERTGGSVSTLTIQRTQQEDSAVYLCASSLGLDYEQYFGPGTRLTVT.

The chain joins TRBV7-3 to TRBJ2-3; the match to TRBD2 covers 8 bases. In germline, CDR1 is SGHTA, CDR2 FQGTGA. The CDR3 spans 15 residues. The junction had 11 bases not matched to a gene; V was cut back by 6 bases and J by 6 bases. The CDR3 spells CASSENPIAGDTQYF. The CDR3 nucleotides are TGTGCCAGCAGTGAAAACCCCATAGCGGGGGATACGCAGTATTTT. Full variable domain (remainder filled in from reference TRBV7-3 and TRBJ2-3): GAGVSQTPSNKVTEKGKYVELRCDPISGHTALYWYRQSLGQGPEFLIYFQGTGAADDSGLPNDRFFAVRPEGSVSTLKIQRTERGDSAVYLCASSENPIAGDTQYFGPGTRLTVL.